This T cell receptor beta chain appears in the sequencing data of a study of neoadjuvant nivolumab and ipilimumab in lung cancer. On the study more broadly: Patients got nivolumab 3 mg/kg on days 1, 15 and 29; combination added ipilimumab 1 mg/kg day 1. Broader study findings: Higher pretherapy blood TCR richness went with higher resected-tumor richness. Only a small number of samples underwent TCR sequencing.

This clone was seen just once. The target antigen is unknown. The table came from immunoSEQ multiplex PCR; TCRdb's copy has only in-frame clones and leaves some out. The sample gives roughly 4,500 clones, around 79% of which show up once; roughly a tenth is in the top ten. The V end lost 4 bases, the J end lost 8 bases, and 17 bases lay between the germline ends. CDR1 is LGHNA and CDR2 is YSLEER in the germline V gene. The CDR3 spans 14 residues. The rearrangement joins TRBV4-3 to TRBJ1-2; D perhaps matches TRBD1 (6 bases). The starting material was tumor tissue, obtained after neoadjuvant nivolumab, alone or with ipilimumab, at or shortly before surgery. This sequence was found in an adult with non-small cell lung cancer. CDR3 protein: CASSLIQGASGYTF. DNA of the CDR3: TGCGCCAGCAGCCTGATACAGGGAGCTTCCGGCTACACCTTC.